One sample yielded the 27 T cell receptor beta chains listed below, sequenced in a study of cytomegalovirus exposure and HLA in healthy donors. The PCR employed 60 Vbeta primers together with 13 Jbeta primers. The protocol was immunoSEQ multiplex PCR, while the TCRdb copy is restricted to in-frame clones and leaves out a portion. The table has about 180,000 clones, approximately 78% seen once. Sequencing was performed on PBMCs. The source is a woman aged 45 to 65 in good health and CMV-seropositive.

This clone has a handful of counts. This chain connects TRBV5-1 to TRBJ2-6, with a weak D call TRBD1 (6 bases). The germline V and J ends were trimmed by 3 bases and 1 base, with 17 bases remaining between them. The CDR3 spans 18 residues. The V gene's germline CDR1 is SGHRS and CDR2 YFSETQ. CDR3 bases: TGCGCCAGCAGCTGCCTGACGGGACACCTATCTGGGGCCAACGTCCTGACTTTC. Protein product: CASSCLTGHLSGANVLTF.

The chain is built from TRBV5-1 and TRBJ2-7; a possible D gene is TRBD1 (6 bases). This CDR3 is 14 amino acids long. CDR1 SGHRS and CDR2 YFSETQ come from the germline V gene. V shed 2 bases and J shed 5 bases, with 14 bases lying between them. The CDR3 region has the DNA TGCGCCAGCAGCTTAGTGCAGGGGTCCAACGAGCAGTACTTC. Its protein product is CASSLVQGSNEQYF.

The V gene is TRBV7-2, the J gene TRBJ1-2; weak D call: TRBD1 (5 bases). The CDR3 has 13 amino acids. The V end was cut by 5 bases, the J end by 3 bases, with 10 bases between. The germline V gene encodes CDR1 SGHTA and CDR2 FQGNSA. CDR3 residues: CASSRIGDYGYTF. The CDR3 DNA reads as TGTGCCAGCAGCCGTATAGGGGACTATGGCTACACCTTC.

V usage is TRBV2 and J usage is TRBJ1-1; 9 bases agree with TRBD1. V lost 6 bases to trimming and J lost 1 base; unmatched junction nucleotides: 6. The CDR3 spans 15 residues. Germline V gene lookup returns CDR1 SNHLY and CDR2 FYNNEI. The CDR3 DNA follows: TGTGCCAGCAGAGCGCCGGGACAGGGGAACACTGAAGCTTTCTTT. Its translation is CASRAPGQGNTEAFF.

This chain connects TRBV2 to TRBJ1-1; 7 nucleotides align to TRBD1. Losses at the gene ends were 6 bases for V and 3 bases for J; bases not matched to a gene: 10. The CDR3 extends over 15 amino acids. CDR1 and CDR2 (germline): SNHLY, FYNNEI. The CDR3 DNA sequence: TGTGCCAGCAGGACCAACAGGGGAAGCGACACTGAAGCTTTCTTT. Translation: CASRTNRGSDTEAFF.

This rearrangement joins TRBV7-8 to TRBJ1-1; D gene ambiguous. Trimming took off 2 bases at V and 5 bases at J, with 24 bases between the two ends. The CDR3 is 18 amino acids. Germline CDR1 and CDR2: SGHVS and FQNEAQ. CDR3 residues: CASSLFRSNRGRETEAFF. The CDR3 DNA is TGTGCCAGCAGCTTATTTCGCTCCAATCGGGGTCGTGAGACTGAAGCTTTCTTT.

The chain recombines TRBV5-4 with TRBJ1-1; D uncertain. Deletions cut 0 bases from V and 2 bases from J, with 8 bases between. In germline, CDR1 is SGHNT, CDR2 YYREEE (reference sequence). The length of the CDR3 is 14 residues. The CDR3: CASSLGILNTEAFF. In DNA form, the CDR3 reads TGTGCCAGCAGCTTGGGAATCCTAAACACTGAAGCTTTCTTT. The complete variable domain, with remaining parts taken from reference TRBV5-4 and TRBJ1-1, reads ETGVTQSPTHLIKTRGQQVTLRCSSQSGHNTVSWYQQALGQGPQFIFQYYREEENGRGNFPPRFSGLQFPNYSSELNVNALELDDSALYLCASSLGILNTEAFFGQGTRLTVV.

The V call is TRBV10-3, the J call TRBJ2-1; perhaps TRBD1 as D (6 bases). Germline values: CDR1 ENHRY, CDR2 SYGVKD. CDR3 length equals 15 residues. Trimming took 1 base from V and 3 from J, leaving 10 bases between them. CDR3 loop: CAISELEGHYNEQFF. CDR3 DNA: TGTGCCATCAGTGAGTTAGAGGGACACTACAATGAGCAGTTCTTC.

The rearrangement uses TRBV13 and TRBJ2-1, with 13 bases matching TRBD2. Germline CDR1 is PRHDT and CDR2 is FYEKMQ (reference sequence). The trim removed 3 bases at V and 4 bases at J, leaving 6 bases unmatched. There are 17 residues in the CDR3. The CDR3 spells CASSFSTSGGSYNEQFF. The CDR3 DNA is TGTGCCAGCAGCTTCTCGACTAGCGGGGGGTCTTACAATGAGCAGTTCTTC.

The chain carries TRBV6-8 and TRBJ2-1; D is perhaps TRBD2 (6 bases). This CDR3 has 15 residues. CDR1 and CDR2 from the germline V gene are MNHGY and SAAAGT. Between the trimmed V and J ends, which lost 1 base and 4 bases, there was a span of 11 bases. The CDR3 loop is CASSYLASAYNEQFF. The CDR3 region has the DNA TGTGCCAGCAGTTACTTGGCTAGCGCTTACAATGAGCAGTTCTTC.

This chain connects TRBV19 to TRBJ1-1; 11 positions match TRBD1. This CDR3 has 17 amino acids. Germline CDR1 LNHDA, CDR2 SQIVND (reference sequence). V shed 5 bases and J 2 bases; nucleotides not matched to a gene: 10. The CDR3 loop is CASSYSGTGGYNTEAFF. Here the CDR3 DNA reads TGTGCCAGTAGTTACTCCGGGACAGGGGGGTATAACACTGAAGCTTTCTTT.

The chain is built from TRBV2 and TRBJ2-5, with 16 bases that match TRBD2. CDR1 and CDR2 from the germline V gene are SNHLY and FYNNEI. CDR3 length: 21 amino acids. The trim removed 4 bases at V and 2 bases at J, leaving 16 bases unmatched. The CDR3: CASSGRSGQGLAGGDQETQYF. CDR3 DNA sequence: TGTGCCAGCAGTGGTCGTTCAGGGCAGGGACTAGCGGGGGGGGATCAAGAGACCCAGTACTTC.

This clone was picked up a small number of times. CDR3 DNA: TGTGCCAGCAGAAGGGGAGGGCTAGAGACCCAGTACTTC. It yields the protein CASRRGGLETQYF. This rearrangement joins TRBV7-9 to TRBJ2-5; TRBD2 matches 7 bases. In germline, CDR1 is SEHNR, CDR2 FQNEAQ (reference sequence). The V segment lost 6 bases and the J segment 4 bases; nucleotides outside the gene matches: 5. The CDR3 extends over 13 amino acids.

This clone was found a few times. The chain couples TRBV7-9 to TRBJ2-7; TRBD1 agrees at 8 bases. This CDR3 is built from 15 residues. Germline-derived CDR1 and CDR2 are SEHNR and FQNEAQ (reference sequence). V was pared by 3 bases and J by 2 bases, with 6 bases of the junction left unmatched. The CDR3 DNA reads TGTGCCAGCAGCTTCGGACAGGGAAGGCCCTACGAGCAGTACTTC. This encodes CASSFGQGRPYEQYF.

The V call is TRBV9, the J call TRBJ2-3; tentative D call: TRBD2 (5 bases). CDR1 is SGDLS and CDR2 is YYNGEE in the germline V gene. The CDR3 is 14 amino acids. Trimming removed 5 bases at V and 2 bases at J, with 12 bases between. The CDR3 sequence is CASSYSGYTDTQYF. The DNA for the CDR3 is TGTGCCAGCAGTTACAGCGGATACACAGATACGCAGTATTTT.

The chain uses TRBV5-6 and TRBJ2-3; possible D gene TRBD2, 5 bases. Looked up from germline, CDR1 is SGHDT and CDR2 is YYEEEE. V was pared by 4 bases and J by 2 bases, with 17 bases between. The CDR3 runs to 16 residues. The CDR3 sequence is CASSDYSSPHTDTQYF. The CDR3 region has the DNA TGTGCCAGCAGCGACTATTCCTCCCCCCACACAGATACGCAGTATTTT.

This chain joins TRBV30 and TRBJ2-1, with 10 bases fitting TRBD2. CDR3 size: 16 residues. Germline values: CDR1 GTSNPN, CDR2 SVGIG (reference sequence). J lost 6 bases, V lost 3 bases, and 11 bases had no gene match. The CDR3 loop reads CAWRALSGGVFNEQFF. CDR3 nucleotide sequence: TGTGCCTGGAGAGCCTTAAGCGGGGGGGTATTCAATGAGCAGTTCTTC. Variable domain in full (rest from reference TRBV30 and TRBJ2-1): SQTIHQWPATLVQPVGSPLSLECTVEGTSNPNLYWYRQAAGRGLQLLFYSVGIGQISSEVPQNLSASRPQDRQFILSSKKLLLSDSGFYLCAWRALSGGVFNEQFFGPGTRLTVL.

This clone was picked up a small number of times. This chain links TRBV5-1 with TRBJ1-3; D not certain. The CDR3 length is 16 residues. Germline V lookup: CDR1 SGHRS, CDR2 YFSETQ. Deletions cut 0 bases from V and 0 bases from J, with 10 bases between. CDR3 loop: CASSLGQSFSGNTIYF. The DNA for the CDR3 is TGCGCCAGCAGCTTGGGGCAGTCGTTCTCTGGAAACACCATATATTTT.

The chain has TRBV6-5 and TRBJ1-2, with 10 bases lining up with TRBD1. CDR3 length: 14 amino acids. Germline CDR1 is MNHEY and CDR2 is SVGAGI. J gave up 7 bases and V 6 bases, and 8 bases lay outside the gene matches. The DNA of the CDR3 is TGTGCCAGCAGGCTGGGACAGGGGTCCCGTGGCTACACCTTC. It is translated as CASRLGQGSRGYTF.

The chain carries TRBV27 and TRBJ1-1; 7 positions agree with TRBD1. This CDR3 comprises 14 residues. CDR1 and CDR2 from the germline V gene are MNHEY and SMNVEV (reference sequence). V was pared by 1 base and J by 2 bases, with 1 base of the junction left unmatched. CDR3 nucleotide sequence: TGTGCCAGCAGTTTATGGGACAGAAACACTGAAGCTTTCTTT. Translation: CASSLWDRNTEAFF.

The chain links TRBV5-8 to TRBJ2-3; TRBD1 might be the D (5 bases). From germline, CDR1 is SGHTS and CDR2 YDEGEE. V lost 4 bases and J lost 0, with 12 bases in between. CDR3 length: 15 residues. The CDR3 reads CASSGWQGSTDTQYF. The CDR3 DNA is TGTGCCAGCAGCGGGTGGCAGGGCAGCACAGATACGCAGTATTTT. The entire variable domain, with the rest obtained from reference TRBV5-8 and TRBJ2-3, is as follows: EAGVTQSPTHLIKTRGQQATLRCSPISGHTSVYWYQQALGLGLQFLLWYDEGEERNRGNFPPRFSGRQFPNYSSELNVNALELEDSALYLCASSGWQGSTDTQYFGPGTRLTVL.

CDR3 protein: CASSVDSRQGALPEQYF. The CDR3, as DNA: TGTGCCAGCAGCGTAGACAGCCGGCAGGGCGCGCTACCTGAGCAGTACTTC. This chain joins TRBV9 and TRBJ2-7, with TRBD1 as a possible D gene (5 bases). The ends were cut back, 0 bases at V and 7 bases at J, with 23 bases in the middle. This CDR3 region has 17 residues. Germline V CDR1 and CDR2: SGDLS, YYNGEE. The full variable domain, its missing parts supplied by reference TRBV9 and TRBJ2-7, is DSGVTQTPKHLITATGQRVTLRCSPRSGDLSVYWYQQSLDQGLQFLIQYYNGEERAKGNILERFSAQQFPDLHSELNLSSLELGDSALYFCASSVDSRQGALPEQYFGPGTRLTVT.

The chain is built from TRBV11-2 and TRBJ2-5; 10 bases line up with TRBD2. The V and J ends lost 1 base and 1 base, in that order; junction bases with no gene match: 9. The CDR3 has 18 residues. CDR1 and CDR2 from the germline V gene are SGHAT and FQNNGV. CDR3 sequence (DNA): TGTGCCAGCAGCTTAGTGCTAGCGGGGGCTCATTCCCAAGAGACCCAGTACTTC. Amino acid sequence: CASSLVLAGAHSQETQYF.

The chain uses TRBV19 and TRBJ1-6, with unresolved D. V lost 3 bases, J lost 10 bases, and 13 bases lay in between. Germline V lookup: CDR1 LNHDA, CDR2 SQIVND (reference sequence). The CDR3 sequence is 14 residues long. The CDR3 reads CASSMGGSGSPLHF. In DNA, the CDR3 is TGTGCCAGTAGTATGGGCGGGTCTGGGTCACCCCTCCACTTT. Full variable domain (remainder filled in from reference TRBV19 and TRBJ1-6): DGGITQSPKYLFRKEGQNVTLSCEQNLNHDAMYWYRQDPGQGLRLIYYSQIVNDFQKGDIAEGYSVSREKKESFPLTVTSAQKNPTAFYLCASSMGGSGSPLHFGNGTRLTVT.

This clone was recorded a few times. The gene calls are TRBV11-2 and TRBJ1-6; D is possibly TRBD1 (5 bases). The CDR3 is 14 amino acids. CDR1 and CDR2 (germline): SGHAT, FQNNGV. V dropped 6 bases and J dropped 8 bases, with 14 bases sitting between them. The CDR3 is CASRLTVGDSPLHF. CDR3 nucleotide sequence: TGTGCCAGCAGGCTGACAGTTGGGGATTCACCCCTCCACTTT.

The genes are TRBV4-1 and TRBJ2-3; 11 positions agree with TRBD2. The V segment lost 4 bases and the J segment 4 bases; nucleotides outside the gene matches: 7. Germline V CDR1 and CDR2: MGHRA, YSYEKL. This CDR3 spans 16 amino acids. As DNA, the CDR3 is TGCGCCAGCAGCCTTCTGACTAGCGGGGACGCAGATACGCAGTATTTT. Its protein product is CASSLLTSGDADTQYF.

The CDR3 protein is CASSLVARSTTDTQYF. The CDR3 DNA reads as TGCGCCAGCAGCTTGGTAGCCCGTTCGACCACAGATACGCAGTATTTT. The gene calls are TRBV5-1 and TRBJ2-3; D is unclear. Between the trimmed V and J ends, which lost 0 bases and 2 bases, there was a span of 13 bases. The germline gives CDR1 SGHRS, CDR2 YFSETQ. The CDR3 spans 16 residues.